The sequence of this T cell receptor beta chain was determined in a study of blood T cell repertoires in COVID-19. Assay: immunoSEQ multiplex PCR; the TCRdb copy retains only in-frame clones and omits some. The sample contains about 180,000 clones, 60% to 80% of which appear only once. Across 20 to 25 US areas, participants ranged in age from 18 to 89 years. In assigning cohorts, the study relied on participant-reported clinical history. Germline V lookup: CDR1 SQVTM, CDR2 ANQGSEA. V was pared by 6 bases and J by 2 bases, with 6 bases of the junction left unmatched. CDR3 length: 13 amino acids. The chain joins TRBV29-1 to TRBJ2-7; 8 bases align to TRBD1. The sequencing sample was made of PBMCs or T cells enriched from blood (not recorded which). The origin of this receptor is a man aged 60-69 years who had been exposed to COVID-19. This chain's CDR3 is CSVARTGTYEQYF. The CDR3 DNA reads as TGCAGCGTCGCGAGGACAGGGACCTACGAGCAGTACTTC.